This T cell receptor (beta chain) was sequenced during a study of blood T cell repertoires in COVID-19. About the research overall: COVID-19 samples, acute and convalescent, were from the United States, Italy and Spain. PBMCs, B-cell-depleted T cells, or T cells were the source of the cDNA or gDNA that made up the material.

The authors' processing: Amplifying reference gene primers gave estimates of nucleated cell counts. TCRdb's table, derived via immunoSEQ multiplex PCR, lists solely in-frame clones and lacks some. V and J calls and clone size are given by that table; D and trimming were obtained from the DNA. The sample has about 50,000 clones, roughly nine tenths seen once. V lost 5 bases to trimming and J lost 0 bases, with 16 bases between them. The CDR3 contains 16 residues. The V gene's germline CDR1 is PRHDT and CDR2 FYEKMQ (reference sequence). The rearrangement uses TRBV13 and TRBJ1-2; unclear D gene. The receptor's source is a human donor in a cohort sampled during active COVID-19. Sequencing used peripheral blood. The CDR3 DNA follows: TGTGCCAGCAGCCCGACTAATTGGGATTCTAACTATGGCTACACCTTC. It translates to CASSPTNWDSNYGYTF.